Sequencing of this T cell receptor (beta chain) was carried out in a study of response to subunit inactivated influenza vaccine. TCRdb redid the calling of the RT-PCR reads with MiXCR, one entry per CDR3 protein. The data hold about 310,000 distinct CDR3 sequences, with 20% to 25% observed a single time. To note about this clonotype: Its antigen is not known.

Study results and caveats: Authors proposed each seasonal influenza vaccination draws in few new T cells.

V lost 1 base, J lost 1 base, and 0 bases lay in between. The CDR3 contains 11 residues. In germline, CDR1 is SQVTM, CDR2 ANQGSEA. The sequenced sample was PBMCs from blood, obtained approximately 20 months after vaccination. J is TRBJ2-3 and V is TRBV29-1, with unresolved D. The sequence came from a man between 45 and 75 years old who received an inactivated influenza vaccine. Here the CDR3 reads CSVEGTDTQYF. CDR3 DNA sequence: TGCAGCGTTGAAGGCACAGATACGCAGTATTTT.